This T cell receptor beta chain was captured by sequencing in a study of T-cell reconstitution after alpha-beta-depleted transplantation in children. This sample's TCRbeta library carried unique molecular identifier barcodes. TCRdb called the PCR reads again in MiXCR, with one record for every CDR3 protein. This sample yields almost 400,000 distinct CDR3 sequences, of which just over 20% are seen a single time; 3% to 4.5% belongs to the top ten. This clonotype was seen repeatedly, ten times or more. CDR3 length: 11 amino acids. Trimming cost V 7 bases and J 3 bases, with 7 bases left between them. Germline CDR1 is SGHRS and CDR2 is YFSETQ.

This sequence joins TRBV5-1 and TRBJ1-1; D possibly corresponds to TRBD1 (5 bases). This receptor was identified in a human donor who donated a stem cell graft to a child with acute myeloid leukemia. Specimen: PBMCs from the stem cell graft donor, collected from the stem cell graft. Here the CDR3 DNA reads TGCGCCAGCGGAGGGGACACTGAAGCTTTCTTT. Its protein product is CASGGDTEAFF.